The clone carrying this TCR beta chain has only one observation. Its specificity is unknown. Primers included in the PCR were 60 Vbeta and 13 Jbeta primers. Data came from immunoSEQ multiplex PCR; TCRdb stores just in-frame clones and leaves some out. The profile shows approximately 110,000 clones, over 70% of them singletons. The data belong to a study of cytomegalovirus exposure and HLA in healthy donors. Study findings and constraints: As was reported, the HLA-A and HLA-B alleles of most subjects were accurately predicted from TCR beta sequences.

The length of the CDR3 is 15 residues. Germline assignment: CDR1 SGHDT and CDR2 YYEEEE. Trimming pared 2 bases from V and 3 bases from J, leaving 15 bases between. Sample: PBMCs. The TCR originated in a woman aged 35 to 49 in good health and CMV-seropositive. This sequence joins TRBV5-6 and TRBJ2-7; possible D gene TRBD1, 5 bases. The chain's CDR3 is CASSLAWGKYYEQYF. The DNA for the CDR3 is TGTGCCAGCAGCTTAGCCTGGGGCAAATACTACGAGCAGTACTTC.